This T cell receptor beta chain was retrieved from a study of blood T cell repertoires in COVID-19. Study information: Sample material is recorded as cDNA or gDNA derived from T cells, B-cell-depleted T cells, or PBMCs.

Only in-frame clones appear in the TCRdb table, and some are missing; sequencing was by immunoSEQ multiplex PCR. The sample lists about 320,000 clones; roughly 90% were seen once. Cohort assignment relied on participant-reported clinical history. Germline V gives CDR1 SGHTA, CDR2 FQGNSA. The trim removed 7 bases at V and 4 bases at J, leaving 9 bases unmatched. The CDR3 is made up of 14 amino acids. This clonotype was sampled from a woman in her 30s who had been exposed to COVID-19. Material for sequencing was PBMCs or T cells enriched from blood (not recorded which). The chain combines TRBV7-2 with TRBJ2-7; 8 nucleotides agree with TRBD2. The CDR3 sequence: CASTPRGGRYEQYF. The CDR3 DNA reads TGTGCCAGCACCCCTCGGGGGGGACGATACGAGCAGTACTTC.